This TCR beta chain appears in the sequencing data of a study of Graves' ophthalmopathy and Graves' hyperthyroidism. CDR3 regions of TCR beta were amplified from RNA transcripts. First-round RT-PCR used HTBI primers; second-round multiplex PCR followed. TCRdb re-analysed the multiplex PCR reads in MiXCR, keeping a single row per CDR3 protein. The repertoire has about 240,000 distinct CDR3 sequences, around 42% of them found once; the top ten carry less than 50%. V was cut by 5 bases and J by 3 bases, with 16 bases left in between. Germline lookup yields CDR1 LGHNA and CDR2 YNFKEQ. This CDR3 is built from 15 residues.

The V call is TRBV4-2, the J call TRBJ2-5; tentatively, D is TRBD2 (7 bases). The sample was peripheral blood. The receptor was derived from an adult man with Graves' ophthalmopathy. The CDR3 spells CASSSCTGREETQYF. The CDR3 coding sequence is TGTGCCAGCAGCTCCTGCACAGGGAGGGAAGAGACCCAGTACTTC.